This T cell receptor beta chain was obtained from a study of blood T cell repertoires in COVID-19. Method: immunoSEQ multiplex PCR; TCRdb's copy keeps in-frame clones and lacks some. The table includes over 200,000 clones, about 84% detected once. Seattle participants joined during active infection and were tracked over time. The sequence came from a woman older than 75 with COVID-19, enrolled during active disease. Material: peripheral blood.

CDR3 region: CASSRQQGNSPLHF. The CDR3 bases are TGTGCCAGCAGCCGACAACAGGGCAATTCACCCCTCCACTTT. The chain combines TRBV7-8 with TRBJ1-6, with TRBD1 as a possible D gene (6 bases). The CDR3 is 14 residues long. CDR1 SGHVS and CDR2 FQNEAQ come from the germline V gene. V shed 5 bases and J shed 7 bases, with 12 bases lying between them.